This T cell receptor beta chain was identified in a study of cytomegalovirus exposure and HLA in healthy donors. In the study overall: As released early, the data held 80 million to 90 million unique TCRs from HLA-typed donors. Study conclusions and caveats: Highly shared sequence variants in one cluster were likely a sequencing artifact. Across donors, sequencing depth was assumed by presence/absence analyses to be roughly uniform.

With 60 Vbeta and 13 Jbeta primers, the PCR was carried out. Profiling relied on immunoSEQ multiplex PCR, and the TCRdb table lists in-frame clones only, not all of them. The sample lists around 100,000 clones, approximately 72% occurring once. As to this clone: No antigen is known for it.

The CDR3 is 16 amino acids. In germline, CDR1 is SEHNR, CDR2 FQNEAQ (reference sequence). The V and J ends lost 1 base and 0 bases respectively, with 12 bases between them. The chain is built from TRBV7-9 and TRBJ1-2, with D tentatively TRBD1 (5 bases). Sequencing used PBMCs. The origin of this receptor is a woman aged 45-60 years in good health and CMV-seronegative. The CDR3 protein is CASSLVGQGSNYGYTF. The CDR3 DNA follows: TGTGCCAGCAGCTTAGTCGGCCAGGGATCTAACTATGGCTACACCTTC.